These 20 T cell receptor beta chains share one sample of origin, sequenced in a study of vaccination and CD4 T cells after COVID-19. The treatment: roughly 10-day PBMC culture with coronavirus spike peptide pools or control peptides (ViraFEST assay). The unexposed donor's CD4+ T cells were collected before the COVID-19 pandemic (2011-2018). Sequencing of cultured CD4+ T cell DNA used the Oncomine TCR Beta short-read assay. One entry per CDR3 protein results from TCRdb running MiXCR on the PCR reads. Of thousands of distinct CDR3 sequences listed, approximately 50% were seen once; the top ten hold approximately 60%. Their antigens remain unidentified. Material: CD4+ T cells from blood, cultured in vitro. These receptors originate from a human donor in good health.

V gene TRBV4-3 combines with J gene TRBJ1-2; possibly TRBD1 for D (6 bases). Germline CDR1 LGHNA, CDR2 YSLEER. There are 15 residues in the CDR3. The V gene lost 1 base and the J gene lost 2 bases, with 11 bases spanning the gap. The CDR3 bases are TGCGCCAGCAGCCAAGGGGGGCTTTTAAACTATGGCTACACCTTC. It specifies CASSQGGLLNYGYTF.

This chain connects TRBV2 to TRBJ1-5; tentatively, D is TRBD1 (5 bases). The CDR3 has 15 residues. Looked up from germline, CDR1 is SNHLY and CDR2 is FYNNEI. V lost 6 bases to trimming and J lost 11 bases, with 23 bases between them. CDR3 in amino acids: CASSGTGTSFRAQHF. CDR3 nucleotides: TGTGCCAGCAGCGGCACCGGGACCTCATTTCGGGCCCAGCATTTT. The variable domain in full, with the rest retrieved from reference TRBV2 and TRBJ1-5, is EPEVTQTPSHQVTQMGQEVILRCVPISNHLYFYWYRQILGQKVEFLVSFYNNEISEKSEIFDDQFSVERPDGSNFTLKIRSTKLEDSAMYFCASSGTGTSFRAQHFGDGTRLSIL.

The sample holds a few counts of this clonotype. This chain connects TRBV6-2 or TRBV6-3 to TRBJ2-7; 10 positions match TRBD1. This CDR3 has 15 residues. The germline V gene has CDR1 MNHEY and CDR2 SVGEGT. V lost 6 bases, J lost 4 bases, and 9 bases stayed unmatched. CDR3 sequence (DNA): TGTGCCAGCAGCCGACGGGACAGGGGACCGTACGAGCAGTACTTC. The encoded protein is CASSRRDRGPYEQYF.

The rearrangement uses TRBV10-3 and TRBJ2-7; TRBD2 matches at 7 bases. Germline lookup yields CDR1 ENHRY and CDR2 SYGVKD. The length of the CDR3 is 13 residues. The ends lost 8 bases at V and 5 bases at J; junction bases unmatched: 9. CDR3 region: CAIRREGSHEQYF. CDR3 sequence (DNA): TGTGCCATCCGAAGGGAGGGTTCGCACGAGCAGTACTTC.

This clonotype was seen a handful of times. The chain joins TRBV2 to TRBJ1-1, with 7 nucleotides matching TRBD1. V trimming: 9 bases; J trimming: 11 bases; junction bases outside the gene matches: 12. Germline V gives CDR1 SNHLY, CDR2 FYNNEI. This CDR3 is 12 amino acids long. This chain's CDR3 is CASGRQGGMAFF. CDR3 nucleotide sequence: TGTGCCAGTGGGCGGCAGGGGGGTATGGCTTTCTTT.

The V call is TRBV20-1, the J call TRBJ2-5, with 7 bases that match TRBD2. Germline loops: CDR1 DFQATT, CDR2 SNEGSKA (reference sequence). CDR3 length equals 15 residues. The trim removed 0 bases at V and 6 bases at J, leaving 10 bases unmatched. As DNA, the CDR3 is TGCAGTGCTAGAGATACCGGCGGGAGTCCAAAGACCCAGTACTTC. Amino acid sequence: CSARDTGGSPKTQYF.

This clonotype showed up just a few times. V usage is TRBV6-1 and J usage is TRBJ1-2, with no clear D. V gave up 6 bases and J gave up 1 base, with 9 bases separating them. The length of the CDR3 is 13 residues. Germline V gene data show CDR1 as MNHNS and CDR2 as SASEGT. CDR3 bases: TGTGCCAGCAGGGTAACAGATAACTATGGCTACACCTTC. The encoded protein is CASRVTDNYGYTF.

In its sample, this clonotype was seen a few times. The gene calls are TRBV20-1 and TRBJ1-5, with TRBD1 as a possible D gene (5 bases). The CDR3 runs 14 residues. Between the trimmed V and J ends, which lost 1 base and 3 bases, there was a span of 10 bases. Germline-derived CDR1 and CDR2 are DFQATT and SNEGSKA (reference sequence). The CDR3 protein is CSARGDANNQPQHF. The CDR3 DNA sequence: TGCAGTGCTAGAGGGGACGCTAACAATCAGCCCCAGCATTTT.

This clonotype was counted once. V is TRBV6-2 or TRBV6-3 and J is TRBJ2-3; 9 bases match TRBD1. J was trimmed by 2 bases and V by 2 bases; bases with no gene match: 8. Germline assignment: CDR1 MNHEY and CDR2 SVGEGT. This CDR3 is built from 17 residues. CDR3 bases: TGTGCCAGCAGTTACGTGTCAGGACAGGGGTTCACAGATACGCAGTATTTT. Translation: CASSYVSGQGFTDTQYF.

V gene TRBV2 combines with J gene TRBJ2-5, with 9 nucleotides matching TRBD1. The V gene end was trimmed by 7 bases and the J gene end by 4 bases; junction bases not matched to a gene: 1. Germline values: CDR1 SNHLY, CDR2 FYNNEI. The length of the CDR3 is 12 residues. DNA for the CDR3: TGTGCCAGCACACAGGGGGCAGAGACCCAGTACTTC. Protein product: CASTQGAETQYF.

Here the CDR3 DNA reads TGTGCCAGCAGCTTAAAAAAGACGGATTATAGCAATCAGCCCCAGCATTTT. It codes for CASSLKKTDYSNQPQHF. The chain uses TRBV7-2 and TRBJ1-5; no firm D call. The ends were cut back, 2 bases at V and 0 bases at J, with 14 bases in the middle. The CDR3 runs to 17 residues. Germline CDR1 is SGHTA and CDR2 is FQGNSA.

This rearrangement joins TRBV7-9 to TRBJ2-2, with a possible D match to TRBD2 (5 bases). Trimming shortened V by 1 base and J by 7 bases, and 13 bases separated the two germline ends. The CDR3 is 15 amino acids. Germline loops: CDR1 SEHNR, CDR2 FQNEAQ (reference sequence). The DNA of the CDR3 is TGTGCCAGCAGCTTAGGGCTCCTTAGCGACGGGGAGCTGTTTTTT. Amino acids: CASSLGLLSDGELFF. The full variable domain, in which reference TRBV7-9 and TRBJ2-2 provide the parts outside the CDR3, is DTGVSQNPRHKITKRGQNVTFRCDPISEHNRLYWYRQTLGQGPEFLTYFQNEAQLEKSRLLSDRFSAERPKGSFSTLEIQRTEQGDSAMYLCASSLGLLSDGELFFGEGSRLTVL.

This clonotype was recorded once. J is TRBJ2-7 and V is TRBV5-4, with D perhaps matching TRBD2 (7 bases). The CDR3 spans 14 residues. The germline V gene has CDR1 SGHNT and CDR2 YYREEE (reference sequence). V was clipped by 0 bases and J by 4 bases, with 11 bases between them. The DNA for the CDR3 is TGTGCCAGCAGCTTGGCGGGGGGCGAGTACGAGCAGTACTTC. Translated: CASSLAGGEYEQYF.

This clonotype was picked up a small number of times. The CDR3 loop is CASRRTANTEAFF. In nucleotides, the CDR3 is TGTGCCAGCAGGCGGACAGCGAACACTGAAGCTTTCTTT. The chain recombines TRBV6-4 with TRBJ1-1, with D tentatively TRBD1 (6 bases). This CDR3 has 13 amino acids. From germline, CDR1 is MRHNA and CDR2 SNTAGT. The germline V and J ends were trimmed by 6 bases and 1 base, with 9 bases remaining between them.

The V call is TRBV19, the J call TRBJ1-3, with D maybe TRBD1 (5 bases). Germline V gene lookup returns CDR1 LNHDA and CDR2 SQIVND (reference sequence). Trimming pared 7 bases from V and 4 bases from J, leaving 11 bases between. CDR3 length: 13 residues. The CDR3 protein is CASTGPPGNTIYF. DNA of the CDR3: TGTGCCAGTACGGGGCCGCCCGGAAACACCATATATTTT.

The chain combines TRBV20-1 with TRBJ1-5; possibly TRBD1 for D (6 bases). The V gene's germline CDR1 is DFQATT and CDR2 SNEGSKA (reference sequence). V was clipped by 0 bases and J by 3 bases, with 12 bases between them. The CDR3 runs to 15 residues. The CDR3 reads CSARDGNRVNQPQHF. The CDR3 DNA sequence: TGCAGTGCTAGAGACGGGAACAGGGTCAATCAGCCCCAGCATTTT.

The J gene is TRBJ2-1, the V gene TRBV7-2, with 12 positions matching TRBD2. CDR3 length equals 17 residues. Unmatched junction bases numbered 9, after V lost 3 bases and J lost 6 bases. Germline CDR1 SGHTA, CDR2 FQGNSA. The chain's CDR3 is CASSFPPGTSGFNEQFF. The CDR3 coding sequence is TGTGCCAGCAGCTTTCCCCCCGGGACTAGCGGGTTCAATGAGCAGTTCTTC.

The chain uses TRBV19 and TRBJ1-1; TRBD1 is a possible D gene (5 bases). Trimming removed 4 bases from V and 4 bases from J, with 22 bases in between. The germline V gene encodes CDR1 LNHDA and CDR2 SQIVND (reference sequence). The CDR3 contains 17 residues. CDR3 nucleotide sequence: TGTGCCAGTAGTAACCCATTGTCAGGGACGGTTGGCACTGAAGCTTTCTTT. Residues: CASSNPLSGTVGTEAFF.

This chain connects TRBV20-1 to TRBJ2-1, with TRBD2 as a possible D gene (6 bases). The V gene's germline CDR1 is DFQATT and CDR2 SNEGSKA (reference sequence). This CDR3 comprises 14 residues. Trimming took 5 bases from V and 5 from J, leaving 16 bases between them. The CDR3 bases are TGCAGTGCTCGGGCCGGGACTCCAAACAATGAGCAGTTCTTC. Protein: CSARAGTPNNEQFF.

V usage is TRBV27 and J usage is TRBJ1-6, with D possibly being TRBD1 (6 bases). This CDR3 contains 14 residues. Trimming removed 4 bases at V and 7 bases at J, with 11 bases between. Germline V lookup: CDR1 MNHEY, CDR2 SMNVEV (reference sequence). The CDR3 DNA follows: TGTGCCAGCAGTTGGACAGATTCCAATTCACCCCTCCACTTT. Translation: CASSWTDSNSPLHF.